One and the same sample provided the 19 T cell receptor beta chains below, sequenced in a study of vaccination effects on CD4 cells after COVID-19. Profiling relied on immunoSEQ multiplex PCR, and the TCRdb table lists in-frame clones only, not all of them. The data hold around 15,000 clones, with 60% to 85% observed a single time. Expansion of antigen-specific CD4+ T cells with viral peptide pools was carried out by the ViraFEST assay before sequencing. Having been cultured for around ten days, the cells underwent CD4+ T cell isolation. As their vaccination, participants received two doses of either BNT162b2 or mRNA-1273. Antigens of these TCRs are unknown. Sequenced material: CD4+ T cells from PBMCs cultured with HCoV-NL63 spike peptides, taken after COVID-19 vaccination. The receptors derive from a human donor who received a COVID-19 vaccine.

V usage is TRBV7-2 and J usage is TRBJ2-3; 7 nucleotides line up with TRBD1. This CDR3 contains 15 residues. V gave up 5 bases and J gave up 6 bases; unmatched junction bases: 11. Germline V lookup: CDR1 SGHTA, CDR2 FQGNSA. The CDR3 nucleotides are TGTGCCAGCAGCCCACGGGACAGACTCCCTGATACGCAGTATTTT. Protein product: CASSPRDRLPDTQYF.

The rearrangement joins TRBV27 to TRBJ1-2; 11 nucleotides align to TRBD1. Germline-derived CDR1 and CDR2 are MNHEY and SMNVEV (reference sequence). CDR3 length: 15 amino acids. With 4 bases clipped from V and 8 bases from J, the junction kept 9 bases outside the gene matches. This CDR3 reads CASSSVDRGPGGYTF. CDR3 coding DNA: TGTGCCAGCAGTTCGGTGGACAGGGGGCCCGGGGGCTACACCTTC.

V gene TRBV11-3 combines with J gene TRBJ1-5; D is undetermined. The CDR3 covers 17 residues. CDR1 SGHNT and CDR2 YENEEA come from the germline V gene. The V and J ends lost 5 bases and 0 bases respectively, with 17 bases between them. The CDR3 spells CASSQEARRVSNQPQHF. DNA for the CDR3: TGTGCCAGCAGCCAGGAGGCACGTCGAGTTAGCAATCAGCCCCAGCATTTT. The whole variable domain, remainder taken from reference TRBV11-3 and TRBJ1-5, is EAGVVQSPRYKIIEKKQPVAFWCNPISGHNTLYWYLQNLGQGPELLIRYENEEAVDDSQLPKDRFSAERLKGVDSTLKIQPAELGDSAVYLCASSQEARRVSNQPQHFGDGTRLSIL.

The CDR3 protein is CASSPTGGGRTDTQYF. CDR3 DNA sequence: TGCGCCAGCAGCCCGACCGGCGGGGGCCGCACAGATACGCAGTATTTT. The chain carries TRBV5-1 and TRBJ2-3, with TRBD2 as a possible D gene (7 bases). With 4 bases removed from V and 1 base from J, the gap between germline ends came to 16 bases. Germline values: CDR1 SGHRS, CDR2 YFSETQ. The CDR3 totals 16 residues.

The chain uses TRBV28 and TRBJ1-4; the match to TRBD1 covers 8 bases. Germline V gene lookup returns CDR1 MDHEN and CDR2 SYDVKM. The CDR3 consists of 15 residues. Germline trimming cut 7 bases from V and 7 bases from J; bases unmatched to any gene: 11. CDR3 nucleotide sequence: TGTGCCAGCAAATTTCAGGGGGCGCGCAGTGAAAAACTGTTTTTT. This translates into CASKFQGARSEKLFF.

This sequence joins TRBV5-1 and TRBJ1-4, with D possibly matching TRBD1 (5 bases). V shed 1 base and J shed 4 bases, with 11 bases lying between them. Germline V gene data show CDR1 as SGHRS and CDR2 as YFSETQ. The CDR3 has 15 amino acids. The CDR3 loop is CASSLSQGFNEKLFF. The CDR3 coding sequence is TGCGCCAGCAGCTTGTCGCAGGGCTTTAATGAAAAACTGTTTTTT.

Here the CDR3 reads CASSLLGGVNTEAFF. The CDR3 nucleotides read TGTGCCAGCAGTTTGCTCGGGGGGGTTAACACTGAAGCTTTCTTT. The gene calls are TRBV28 and TRBJ1-1; D perhaps matches TRBD1 (5 bases). Germline V gene data show CDR1 as MDHEN and CDR2 as SYDVKM. The CDR3 consists of 15 residues. Trimming left V 3 bases short and J 2 bases short, with 13 bases between.

The chain joins TRBV6-1 to TRBJ1-1; D uncertain. Germline V lookup: CDR1 MNHNS, CDR2 SASEGT. The length of the CDR3 is 13 residues. V was cut by 2 bases and J by 11 bases, with 15 bases left in between. CDR3 amino acids: CASSESTARNAFF. CDR3 nucleotide sequence: TGTGCCAGCAGTGAATCTACCGCCCGGAATGCTTTCTTT.

This chain uses TRBV6-5 with TRBJ1-4; no clear D. V was clipped by 4 bases and J by 8 bases, with 17 bases between them. The germline CDR1 and CDR2 sequences are MNHEY and SVGAGI. The length of the CDR3 is 15 residues. CDR3 sequence: CASSFKHLREEKLFF. For the CDR3, the DNA is TGTGCCAGCAGTTTCAAACACCTGAGGGAAGAAAAACTGTTTTTT.

The J gene is TRBJ1-6, the V gene TRBV30; D is undetermined. Trimming shortened V by 2 bases and J by 0 bases, and 8 bases separated the two germline ends. This CDR3 contains 15 residues. The germline V gene encodes CDR1 GTSNPN and CDR2 SVGIG (reference sequence). The CDR3 spells CAWSPLNSYNSPLHF. CDR3 coding DNA: TGTGCCTGGAGTCCCCTCAACTCCTATAATTCACCCCTCCACTTT.

V gene TRBV6-5 combines with J gene TRBJ2-7; 9 bases are shared with TRBD1. CDR1 and CDR2 (germline): MNHEY, SVGAGI. The CDR3 length is 14 residues. Trimming at V came to 2 bases and at J to 2 bases, leaving 1 base not matched to a gene. CDR3 sequence (DNA): TGTGCCAGCAGTTACCGGACAGGGGCCTACGAGCAGTACTTC. Translation: CASSYRTGAYEQYF.

This clone was observed once. The V gene is TRBV3-1 (or the pseudogene TRBV3-2), the J gene TRBJ1-2; TRBD1 matches 7 bases. Germline-derived CDR1 and CDR2 are LGHDT and YNNKEL (reference sequence). V dropped 5 bases and J dropped 6; count of bases not matched to a gene: 6. The CDR3 covers 13 residues. The CDR3 protein is CASSTGETDGYTF. The CDR3 bases are TGTGCCAGCAGCACAGGGGAAACCGATGGCTACACCTTC.

This clone has more than one count but fewer than ten. The chain employs TRBV5-4 and TRBJ1-3, with 8 bases aligning to TRBD1. The CDR3 covers 17 residues. CDR1 and CDR2 from the germline V gene are SGHNT and YYREEE (reference sequence). The V and J ends lost 2 bases and 0 bases, in that order; junction bases with no gene match: 7. CDR3 sequence: CASSFRTGRFSGNTIYF. The CDR3 DNA reads as TGTGCCAGCAGCTTTCGGACAGGGCGCTTCTCTGGAAACACCATATATTTT.

Here the CDR3 reads CASMVWETQYF. In DNA form, the CDR3 reads TGTGCCAGCATGGTGTGGGAGACCCAGTACTTC. The chain couples TRBV6-6 to TRBJ2-5, with D unclear. Trimming left V 7 bases short and J 5 bases short, with 8 bases between. The CDR3 extends over 11 amino acids. The germline V gene has CDR1 MNHNY and CDR2 SVGAGI (reference sequence).

The V gene is TRBV4-1, the J gene TRBJ1-1, with D possibly matching TRBD1 (5 bases). Germline CDR1 reads MGHRA; CDR2 reads YSYEKL. V was cut by 1 base and J by 1 base, with 16 bases left in between. The CDR3 has 17 residues. The CDR3 sequence: CASSQGILRDGNTEAFF. CDR3 coding DNA: TGCGCCAGCAGCCAAGGAATACTCCGGGACGGGAACACTGAAGCTTTCTTT.

This clone was picked up a small number of times. This chain connects TRBV10-2 to TRBJ1-6, with D possibly TRBD1 on 6 matching bases. Germline values: CDR1 WSHSY, CDR2 SAAADI. With 5 bases removed from V and 5 bases from J, the gap between germline ends came to 10 bases. This CDR3 is built from 14 residues. CDR3 nucleotides: TGCGCCAGCAGTACCGGGACAAATAATTCACCCCTCCACTTT. This codes for CASSTGTNNSPLHF.

The chain couples TRBV5-6 to TRBJ2-6; D is undetermined. The CDR3 covers 13 residues. V lost 3 bases and J 0 bases, leaving 1 base between the germline ends. In germline, CDR1 is SGHDT, CDR2 YYEEEE. The CDR3 sequence: CASSYSGANVLTF. The CDR3 coding sequence is TGTGCCAGCAGCTACTCTGGGGCCAACGTCCTGACTTTC.

The chain couples TRBV14 to TRBJ2-3, with a possible D match to TRBD2 (5 bases). The V and J ends lost 2 bases and 0 bases respectively, with 12 bases between them. The CDR3 extends over 16 amino acids. Per the germline V gene, CDR1 is SGHDN and CDR2 is FVKESK. The chain's CDR3 is CASSQLAQTSTDTQYF. The CDR3 coding sequence is TGTGCCAGCAGCCAACTAGCCCAGACTAGCACAGATACGCAGTATTTT.

By sample share, this clone is medium-sized. The rearrangement links TRBV4-3 to TRBJ1-1; TRBD1 matches 7 bases. Germline V gives CDR1 LGHNA, CDR2 YSLEER. The CDR3 sequence is 14 residues long. The trim removed 6 bases at V and 12 bases at J, leaving 16 bases unmatched. The CDR3 loop reads CASRQQGTSSGTFF. CDR3 DNA sequence: TGCGCCAGCAGACAACAGGGGACCTCGTCGGGGACTTTCTTT.